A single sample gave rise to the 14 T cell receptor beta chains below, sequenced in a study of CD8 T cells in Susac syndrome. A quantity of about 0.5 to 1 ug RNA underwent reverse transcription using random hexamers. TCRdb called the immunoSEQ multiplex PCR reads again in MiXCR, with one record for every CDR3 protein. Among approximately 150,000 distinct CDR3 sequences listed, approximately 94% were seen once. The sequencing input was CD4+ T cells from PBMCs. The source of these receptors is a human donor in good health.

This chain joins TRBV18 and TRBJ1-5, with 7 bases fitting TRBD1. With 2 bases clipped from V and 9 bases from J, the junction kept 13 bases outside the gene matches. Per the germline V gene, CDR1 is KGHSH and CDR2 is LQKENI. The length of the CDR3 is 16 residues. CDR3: CASSPSGTAFMAPQHF. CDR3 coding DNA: TGTGCCAGCTCACCATCCGGGACAGCCTTCATGGCGCCCCAGCATTTT.

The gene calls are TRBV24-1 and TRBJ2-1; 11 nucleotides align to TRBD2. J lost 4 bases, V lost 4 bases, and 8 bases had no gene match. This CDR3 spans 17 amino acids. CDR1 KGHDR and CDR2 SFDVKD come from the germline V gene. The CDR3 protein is CATSDTGTSGKYNEQFF. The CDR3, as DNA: TGTGCCACCAGTGACACGGGGACTAGCGGAAAGTACAATGAGCAGTTCTTC.

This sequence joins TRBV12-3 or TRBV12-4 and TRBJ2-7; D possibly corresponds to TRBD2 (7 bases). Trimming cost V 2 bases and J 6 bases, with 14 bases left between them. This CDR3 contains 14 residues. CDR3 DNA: TGTGCCAGCAGTTTATTGGGGGGGCGCGGCGAGCAGTACTTC. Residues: CASSLLGGRGEQYF.

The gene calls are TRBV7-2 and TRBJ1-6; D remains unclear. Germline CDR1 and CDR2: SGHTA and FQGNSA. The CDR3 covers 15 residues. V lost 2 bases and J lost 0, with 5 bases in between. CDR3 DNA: TGTGCCAGCAGCTTATCTAGCTCCTATAATTCACCCCTCCACTTT. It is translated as CASSLSSSYNSPLHF.

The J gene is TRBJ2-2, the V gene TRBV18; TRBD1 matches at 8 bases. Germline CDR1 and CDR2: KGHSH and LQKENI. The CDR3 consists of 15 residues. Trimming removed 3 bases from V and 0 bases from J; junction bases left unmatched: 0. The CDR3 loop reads CASSPGQANTGELFF. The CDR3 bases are TGTGCCAGCTCACCGGGACAGGCGAACACCGGGGAGCTGTTTTTT.

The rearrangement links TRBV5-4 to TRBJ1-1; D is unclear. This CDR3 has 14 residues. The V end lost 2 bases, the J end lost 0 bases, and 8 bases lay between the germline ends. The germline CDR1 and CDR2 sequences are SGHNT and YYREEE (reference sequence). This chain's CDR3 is CASSFRTVNTEAFF. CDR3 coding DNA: TGTGCCAGCAGCTTTAGGACCGTGAACACTGAAGCTTTCTTT. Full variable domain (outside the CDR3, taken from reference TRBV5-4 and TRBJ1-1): ETGVTQSPTHLIKTRGQQVTLRCSSQSGHNTVSWYQQALGQGPQFIFQYYREEENGRGNFPPRFSGLQFPNYSSELNVNALELDDSALYLCASSFRTVNTEAFFGQGTRLTVV.

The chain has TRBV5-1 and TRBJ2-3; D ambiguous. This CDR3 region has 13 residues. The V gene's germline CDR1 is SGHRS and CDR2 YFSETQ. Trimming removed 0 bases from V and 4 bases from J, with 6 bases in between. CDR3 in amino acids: CASSLESPDTQYF. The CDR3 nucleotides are TGCGCCAGCAGCTTGGAGTCACCAGATACGCAGTATTTT.

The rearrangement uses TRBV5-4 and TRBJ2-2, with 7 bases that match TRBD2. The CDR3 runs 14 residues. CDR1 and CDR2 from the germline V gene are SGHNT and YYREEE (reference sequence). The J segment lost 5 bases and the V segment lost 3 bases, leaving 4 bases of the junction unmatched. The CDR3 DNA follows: TGTGCCAGCAGCTCCGGGACTACAACCGGGGAGCTGTTTTTT. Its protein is CASSSGTTTGELFF.

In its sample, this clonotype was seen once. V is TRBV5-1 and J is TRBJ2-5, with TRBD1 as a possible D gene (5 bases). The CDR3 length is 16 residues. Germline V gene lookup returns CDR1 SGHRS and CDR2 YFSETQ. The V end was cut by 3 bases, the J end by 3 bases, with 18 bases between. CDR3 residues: CASSSPLLGLKETQYF. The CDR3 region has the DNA TGCGCCAGCAGCTCTCCCCTTTTGGGGCTGAAAGAGACCCAGTACTTC. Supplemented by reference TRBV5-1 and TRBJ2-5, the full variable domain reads KAGVTQTPRYLIKTRGQQVTLSCSPISGHRSVSWYQQTPGQGLQFLFEYFSETQRNKGNFPGRFSGRQFSNSRSEMNVSTLELGDSALYLCASSSPLLGLKETQYFGPGTRLLVL.

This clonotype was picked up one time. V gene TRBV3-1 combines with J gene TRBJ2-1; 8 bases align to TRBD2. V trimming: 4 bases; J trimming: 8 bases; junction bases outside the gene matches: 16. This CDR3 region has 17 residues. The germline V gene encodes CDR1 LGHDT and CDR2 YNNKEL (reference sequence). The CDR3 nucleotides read TGTGCCAGCAGCCGAAAATTAACGGGAGGGCCTGGGGATGAGCAGTTCTTC. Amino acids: CASSRKLTGGPGDEQFF.

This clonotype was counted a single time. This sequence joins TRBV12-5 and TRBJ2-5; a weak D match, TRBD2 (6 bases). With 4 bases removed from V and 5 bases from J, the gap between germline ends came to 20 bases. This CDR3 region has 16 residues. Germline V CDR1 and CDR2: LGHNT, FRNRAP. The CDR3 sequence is CASGSDLAVLRETQYF. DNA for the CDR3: TGTGCTAGTGGTTCAGACTTAGCGGTCTTGCGGGAGACCCAGTACTTC.

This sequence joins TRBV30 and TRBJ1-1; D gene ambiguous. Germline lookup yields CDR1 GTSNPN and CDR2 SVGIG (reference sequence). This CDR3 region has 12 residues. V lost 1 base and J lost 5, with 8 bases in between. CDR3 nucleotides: TGTGCCTGGAGTGCGTACAGTACTGAAGCTTTCTTT. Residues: CAWSAYSTEAFF.

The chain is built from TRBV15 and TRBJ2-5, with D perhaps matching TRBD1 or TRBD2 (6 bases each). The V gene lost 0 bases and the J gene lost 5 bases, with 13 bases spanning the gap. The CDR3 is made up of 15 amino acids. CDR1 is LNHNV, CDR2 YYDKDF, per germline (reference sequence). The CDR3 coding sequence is TGTGCCACCAGCAGAGATAGGGGGGCCGGCGAGACCCAGTACTTC. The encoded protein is CATSRDRGAGETQYF.

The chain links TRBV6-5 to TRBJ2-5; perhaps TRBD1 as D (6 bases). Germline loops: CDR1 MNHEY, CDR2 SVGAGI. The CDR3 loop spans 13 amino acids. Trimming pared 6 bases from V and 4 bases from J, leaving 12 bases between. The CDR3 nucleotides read TGTGCCAGCAGATTACAGGGATTAGAGACCCAGTACTTC. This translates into CASRLQGLETQYF.